This T cell receptor beta chain appears in the sequencing data of a study of molecular identifiers for immune sequencing clone quantification. Study conclusions and caveats: Over 98% of effector molecules, yet under 1% of naive-cell molecules, were held by clones above 20 RNA copies.

Between roughly 19,000 and 1,100,000 sorted cells, with 10%, 30% or 50% RNA, yielded naive CD8 libraries. Sorting isolated naive CD8 T cells as CD8+CD4-CCR7+CD45RA+ events. Trimming removed 9 bases at V and 0 bases at J, with 8 bases between. The CDR3 runs to 13 residues. Germline V gene lookup returns CDR1 MDHEN and CDR2 SYDVKM. For this clonotype: Its antigen is not known.

The bulk TCR libraries were made with methods described before and with listed TCR primers. TCRdb processed the PCR reads anew with MiXCR; each CDR3 protein has one entry. The sample holds 100,000 or so distinct CDR3 sequences, 30% to 35% seen once. Sequencing was done on a sample of naive CD8+ T cells from blood, with Jurkat cell RNA spiked in. Subset specified: FACS-sorted CD8+CD4-CCR7+CD45RA+ naive T cells. This chain links TRBV28 with TRBJ2-2; D not resolved. This clonotype originated in a human donor in good health. Some libraries in this study had Jurkat cell RNA spiked in. Written as DNA, the CDR3 is TGTGCCAGTCACAGCGCGAACACCGGGGAGCTGTTTTTT. It specifies CASHSANTGELFF.